This T cell receptor (beta chain) was sequenced for a study of CD8+CD57+ T cells in acquired aplastic anemia. This clonotype was recorded at least ten times. CDR3 length: 13 amino acids. Germline CDR1 is MDHEN and CDR2 is SYDVKM. Trimming left V 4 bases short and J 0 bases short, with 4 bases between. For CDR3 and TCR beta VDJ profiling, genomic DNA was the template used. TCRdb reanalysed the reads using MiXCR and keeps one entry per CDR3 protein. The profile shows some 140,000 distinct CDR3 sequences, approximately 41% of them singletons. The chain carries TRBV28 and TRBJ1-5; no definite D call. Specimen: sorted CD4+, CD8+, or CD8+CD57+ T cells (not recorded which) from PBMCs. The sequence came from a human donor in good health, serving as a control. The CDR3 loop reads CASSYDSNQPQHF. The CDR3 region has the DNA TGTGCCAGCAGTTACGATAGCAATCAGCCCCAGCATTTT.